These 3 T cell receptor beta chains came from one sample sequenced in a study of breast tumors, draining lymph nodes, adjacent tissues. The lymph nodes were axillary draining lymph nodes from breast cancer patients. TCRdb re-derived calls from the multiplex PCR reads in MiXCR, one entry per CDR3 protein. The sample holds about 180,000 distinct CDR3 sequences, 25% to 40% seen once. Sequencing was done on a sample of axillary lymph node tissue. The receptors were gathered from a female donor with breast cancer. Some clones in this sample may be carry-over from other donors' samples.

The sample holds many counts of this clonotype. V and J are TRBV20-1 and TRBJ1-4; a possible D gene is TRBD1 (5 bases). CDR3 length equals 15 residues. Germline CDR1 reads DFQATT; CDR2 reads SNEGSKA (reference sequence). The V end lost 0 bases, the J end lost 4 bases, and 12 bases lay between the germline ends. CDR3 loop: CSARDLSTDNEKLFF. DNA of the CDR3: TGCAGTGCTAGAGATCTTTCGACAGATAATGAAAAACTGTTTTTT.

This clonotype was detected ten times or more. The J gene is TRBJ1-2, the V gene TRBV7-9; D is perhaps TRBD1 (5 bases). Trimming left V 3 bases short and J 8 bases short, with 10 bases between. The length of the CDR3 is 12 residues. Germline V CDR1 and CDR2: SEHNR, FQNEAQ (reference sequence). CDR3 sequence reads: CASSFGGGGYTF. The CDR3 DNA reads as TGTGCCAGCAGCTTCGGGGGTGGAGGCTACACCTTC.

This clonotype was counted at least ten times. The chain couples TRBV12-3 or TRBV12-4 to TRBJ2-5; tentatively, D is TRBD2 (7 bases). V was pared by 6 bases and J by 2 bases, with 19 bases between. This CDR3 contains 16 residues. CDR3 protein: CASSLEGGAVQETQYF. The CDR3 DNA reads as TGTGCCAGCAGCCTAGAGGGGGGGGCGGTACAAGAGACCCAGTACTTC.